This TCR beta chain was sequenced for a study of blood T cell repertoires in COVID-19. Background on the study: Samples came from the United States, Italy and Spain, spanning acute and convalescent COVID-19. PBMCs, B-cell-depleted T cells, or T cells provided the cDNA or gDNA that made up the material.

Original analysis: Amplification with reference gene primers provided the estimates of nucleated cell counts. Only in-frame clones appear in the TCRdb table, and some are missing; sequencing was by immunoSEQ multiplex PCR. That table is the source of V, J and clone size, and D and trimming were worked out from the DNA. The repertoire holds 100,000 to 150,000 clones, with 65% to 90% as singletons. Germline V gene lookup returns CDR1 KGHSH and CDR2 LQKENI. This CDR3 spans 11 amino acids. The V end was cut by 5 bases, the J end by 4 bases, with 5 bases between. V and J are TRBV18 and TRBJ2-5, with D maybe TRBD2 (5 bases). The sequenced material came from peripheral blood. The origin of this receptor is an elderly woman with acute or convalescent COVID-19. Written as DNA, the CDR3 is TGTGCCAGCTCAGGGAGAGAGACCCAGTACTTC. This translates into CASSGRETQYF.